This is a list of T cell receptor beta chains from one sample in a study of blood T cell repertoires in COVID-19. The data were produced by immunoSEQ multiplex PCR, yet TCRdb's version contains in-frame clones alone and is incomplete. The table includes under 130,000 clones, 75% to 90% detected once. Specimen: peripheral blood. All receptors derive from a human donor in a cohort sampled during active COVID-19. Each CDR3 is given with its conserved first and last residue. D genes are given only for firm matches. Clone size is shown for a subset of rows, as once, few, many or a class of expanded clone.

J,D,size,V,DNA,CDR3
TRBJ2-3,TRBD2,-,TRBV2,TGTGCCAGCAGGGCTAGCGGGGGCACAGATACGCAGTATTTT,CASRASGGTDTQYF
TRBJ1-1,TRBD1,-,TRBV5-4,TGTGCCAGCAGCTCCGGACAGGGAAATCTGAACACTGAAGCTTTCTTT,CASSSGQGNLNTEAFF
TRBJ1-3,-,-,TRBV3-1/TRBV3-2,TGTGCCAGCAGCCTCAACCCAGGGCTCTCTGGAAACACCATATATTTT,CASSLNPGLSGNTIYF
TRBJ2-7,-,-,TRBV12-3/TRBV12-4,TGTGCCAGCAGTAAATACTACGAGCAGTACTTC,CASSKYYEQYF
TRBJ1-5,TRBD1,-,TRBV23-1,TGCGCCAGCAGTCAACTTGACAGGGGCCACGGGGGGCCCCAGCATTTT,CASSQLDRGHGGPQHF
TRBJ2-2,TRBD2,-,TRBV11-3,TGTGCCAGCAGCTTAGACGGGAGGGGGGCCGGGGAGCTGTTTTTT,CASSLDGRGAGELFF
TRBJ1-5,-,-,TRBV6-1,TGTGCCAGCAGTGAGGGTTCAGGGTATAGCAATCAGCCCCAGCATTTT,CASSEGSGYSNQPQHF
TRBJ2-3,TRBD2,-,TRBV4-2,TGTGCCAGCAGCCAGGGCAGCGGGGGTACAGATACGCAGTATTTT,CASSQGSGGTDTQYF
TRBJ1-1,-,-,TRBV30,TGTGCCTGGAATTCTATGCCGAACACTGAAGCTTTCTTT,CAWNSMPNTEAFF
TRBJ1-3,-,once,TRBV6-5,TGTGCCAGCGCACAGGACTCTGGAAACACCATATATTTT,CASAQDSGNTIYF
TRBJ2-7,-,-,TRBV5-1,TGCGCCAGCAGCTCCGGCGGAGGGTTCTCCTACGAGCAGTACTTC,CASSSGGGFSYEQYF
TRBJ2-3,-,-,TRBV24-1,TGTGCCACCAGTGACCCTGGACAGTCAGATACGCAGTATTTT,CATSDPGQSDTQYF
TRBJ1-6,TRBD1,-,TRBV2,TGTGCCAGCAGTGAAATGGACAGGGGGAGGACACCCCTCCACTTT,CASSEMDRGRTPLHF
TRBJ2-2,-,-,TRBV5-6,TGTGCCAGCAGCTTGGCGGGGGTCCCCGGGGAGCTGTTTTTT,CASSLAGVPGELFF
TRBJ1-2,-,-,TRBV6-1,TGTGCCAGCAGTGAACAGTCAGACAGATTCTATGGCTACACCTTC,CASSEQSDRFYGYTF
TRBJ1-2,-,few,TRBV12-3/TRBV12-4,TGTGCCAGCAGCCCTGACAGGCGCTTTGGCTACACCTTC,CASSPDRRFGYTF
TRBJ2-2,-,-,TRBV5-1,TGCGCCAGCAGCCTTTGGCCTCTGGGAGCGGGGAACACCGGGGAGCTGTTTTTT,CASSLWPLGAGNTGELFF
TRBJ1-2,TRBD1,-,TRBV2,TGTGCCAGCCGCTCAACCCCGACAGGGGGTGTTGGCTACACCTTC,CASRSTPTGGVGYTF
TRBJ1-5,TRBD1,few,TRBV5-8,TGTGCCAGCAGCCCAGACAGGGATCAGCCCCAGCATTTT,CASSPDRDQPQHF
TRBJ1-6,TRBD1,-,TRBV7-8,TGTGCCAGCAGCTTAGTTGGGACAGGGACCAATAATTCACCCCTCCACTTT,CASSLVGTGTNNSPLHF
TRBJ1-1,TRBD1,-,TRBV2,TGTGCCAGCAGCTTGACAGGGGCGAACACTGAAGCTTTCTTT,CASSLTGANTEAFF
TRBJ1-6,-,-,TRBV9,TGTGCCAGCAGCCTACGTGTGGGGCTTTATTCACCCCTCCACTTT,CASSLRVGLYSPLHF
TRBJ1-6,-,-,TRBV14,TGTGCCAGCAGCCCCCAGGGGAGCTCCTATAATTCACCCCTCCACTTT,CASSPQGSSYNSPLHF
TRBJ1-1,TRBD1,-,TRBV19,TGTGCCAGTACCCAGGGGGCAGTTCTTGAAGCTTTCTTT,CASTQGAVLEAFF
TRBJ1-2,-,-,TRBV5-4,TGTGCCAGCAGCCTCCCATTAGGAGCCCAAACTCGGGAAACCTTC,CASSLPLGAQTRETF
TRBJ1-5,-,few,TRBV10-3,TGTGCCATCAGTGACCACGACCGGGGTCAGCCCCAGCATTTT,CAISDHDRGQPQHF
TRBJ2-2,TRBD2,once,TRBV7-3,TGTGCCAGCAGCTTAACGACTAGCGGGGTGACCGGGGAGCTGTTTTTT,CASSLTTSGVTGELFF
TRBJ2-1,-,-,TRBV19,TGTGCCAGTTCATCAAACGGAGACAGGTCGGAGCAGTTCTTC,CASSSNGDRSEQFF
TRBJ2-5,TRBD2,-,TRBV4-1,TGCGCCAGCAGCCGGGTTAGCGGGGTTGCCGGGGAGACCCAGTACTTC,CASSRVSGVAGETQYF
TRBJ1-3,-,-,TRBV5-4,TGTGCCAGCAGCTTGCCGACAGCCTCTGGAAACACCATATATTTT,CASSLPTASGNTIYF
TRBJ1-1,-,-,TRBV5-1,TGCGCCAGCAGCTTGTATGGGCCAACGGACACTGAAGCTTTCTTT,CASSLYGPTDTEAFF
TRBJ2-1,-,-,TRBV6-2/TRBV6-3,TGTGCCAGCAGTTTTGATGAAGGACAGATCTACAATGAGCAGTTCTTC,CASSFDEGQIYNEQFF
TRBJ1-2,-,-,TRBV5-5,TGTGCCAGCAGTACTGGAGGGAAGGGGTCGCATGGCTACACCTTC,CASSTGGKGSHGYTF
TRBJ2-5,TRBD2,-,TRBV19,TGTGCCAGTAGACCCCCTAGCGGAGCCCAGTACTTC,CASRPPSGAQYF
TRBJ1-2,TRBD1,-,TRBV5-6,TGTGCCAGCAGGATTCCGGGACAGGGCTATGGCTACACCTTC,CASRIPGQGYGYTF
TRBJ2-5,-,-,TRBV6-5,TGTGCCAGCAGTCCAAACTGGGGAGGACAGACCCAGTACTTC,CASSPNWGGQTQYF
TRBJ2-4,-,-,TRBV3-1/TRBV3-2,TGTGCCAGCAGCCAAGGGAGTCAAAACATTCAGTACTTC,CASSQGSQNIQYF
TRBJ2-7,TRBD2,-,TRBV7-3,TGTGCCAGCAGCCTTGAGCGGGGGGACTACGAGCAGTACTTC,CASSLERGDYEQYF
TRBJ1-2,-,once,TRBV16,TGTGCCAGCAGCCCATCCCTCGGCAGGCAAGGAGGCTACACCTTC,CASSPSLGRQGGYTF
TRBJ1-1,-,-,TRBV5-8,TGTGCCAGCAGCTTTCAGGGTTTCCCCTACACTGAAGCTTTCTTT,CASSFQGFPYTEAFF
TRBJ2-7,TRBD1,-,TRBV15,TGTGCCACCAGCCCCCGGGACAGGAATTACGAGCAGTACTTC,CATSPRDRNYEQYF
TRBJ1-2,-,-,TRBV19,TGTGCCAGTAGTCCCGACACTCAATATGGCTACACCTTC,CASSPDTQYGYTF
TRBJ2-1,TRBD2,few,TRBV13,TGTGCCAGCAGTCATAGCGGGGGCCCGTCCTTCTCCTACAATGAGCAGTTCTTC,CASSHSGGPSFSYNEQFF
TRBJ1-5,-,few,TRBV10-3,TGTGCCGCCCGCGGCAGGACAGACCAGCCCCAGCATTTT,CAARGRTDQPQHF
TRBJ1-4,-,few,TRBV6-6,TGTGCCAGCAGTTCGGGCCGGGGGGATGAAAAACTGTTTTTT,CASSSGRGDEKLFF
TRBJ2-3,-,-,TRBV5-1,TGCGCCAGCAGCTTGGCCGGGAGCACAGATACGCAGTATTTT,CASSLAGSTDTQYF
TRBJ1-1,TRBD1,-,TRBV6-5,TGTGCCAGCAGTTTCCAGGGGGCTGAAGCTTTCTTT,CASSFQGAEAFF
TRBJ1-1,TRBD1,-,TRBV12-3/TRBV12-4,TGTGCCGGCCGGACAGGCCCTGATCACGAAGCTTTCTTT,CAGRTGPDHEAFF